This TCR beta chain appears in the sequencing data of a study of T cell repertoires in cytomegalovirus infection. Study-level background: Use of recently identified HLA-C-restricted and well-studied HLA-B-restricted CMV epitopes was part of the study. Study observations and caveats: In two of eight donors, the top clonotype was HLA-C-restricted CMV-specific.

Details on this clonotype: Its antigen is not known.

Germline CDR1 and CDR2: MNHEY and SMNVEV (reference sequence). The CDR3 runs 15 residues. V was cut by 4 bases and J by 10 bases, with 20 bases left in between. MiXCR, run by TCRdb on the reads, gives a single entry per CDR3 protein. The table lists roughly 990,000 distinct CDR3 sequences, around 29% of them singletons, with roughly an eighth in the top ten. The TCR was taken from a human donor in good health (CMV status not recorded). Some clones in this sample may be carry-over from other donors' samples. The sequencing used cultured CD8+ T cells from PBMCs, collected from culture after CMV antigen stimulation. The chain carries TRBV27 and TRBJ2-1, with a tentative D call TRBD1 (5 bases). CDR3 bases: TGTGCCAGCAGTTATAAAGGGGTCTCCGTAGCAGAGCAGTTCTTC. As protein: CASSYKGVSVAEQFF.